Shown below are 17 T cell receptor beta chains from a single sample sequenced in a study of post-analysis software for immune sequencing data. Study-level findings and limits: Compared with controls, patients had more of 4 to 6 TRBV segments, including TRBV5-6, TRBV5-1 and TRBV20-1.

Every TCR beta cDNA library bore unique molecular identifiers. One entry per CDR3 protein, called by TCRdb with MiXCR from the PCR reads. The repertoire includes roughly 800,000 distinct CDR3 sequences, about 32% of them detected once, and approximately 0.6% sits in the top ten. These receptors lack a known antigen. The sequenced material came from blood. Receptor source: a girl under 18 with multiple sclerosis.

Of note for this clonotype: With a much larger clone just one base away, this may be a read error. The chain couples TRBV5-1 to TRBJ2-1; 10 bases align to TRBD2. V shed 6 bases, J shed 2 bases, and the junction held 5 bases outside the gene matches. This CDR3 comprises 15 residues. The germline CDR1 and CDR2 sequences are SGHRS and YFSETQ. CDR3 DNA: TGCGCCAGCACCTCGAGCGGGGGGGCCTACAATGAGCAGTTCTTC. It yields the protein CASTSSGGAYNEQFF.

In regard to this clonotype: The junction departs from the called germline gene at one end, perhaps through a read error. The rearrangement joins TRBV7-2 to TRBJ2-5; D gene unclear. Looked up from germline, CDR1 is SGHTA and CDR2 is FQGNSA. The CDR3 has 15 residues. As DNA, the CDR3 is TGTGCCAGCAGCGCAGGCCCCCCCCAAGGAGAGGCCCAGTACTTC. Protein: CASSAGPPQGEAQYF.

There are a few counts of this clonotype. V usage is TRBV6-5 and J usage is TRBJ2-1; D is unresolved. The germline V gene has CDR1 MNHEY and CDR2 SVGAGI. Trimming cost V 2 bases and J 9 bases, with 5 bases left between them. CDR3 length: 11 residues. This chain's CDR3 is CASSYMGEQFF. The CDR3 region has the DNA TGTGCCAGCAGTTACATGGGTGAGCAGTTCTTC.

This clonotype showed up just a few times. The chain employs TRBV3-1 and TRBJ2-1; TRBD2 aligns across 10 bases. This CDR3 has 15 residues. Germline V CDR1 and CDR2: LGHDT, YNNKEL (reference sequence). The V gene end was trimmed by 4 bases and the J gene end by 6 bases; junction bases not matched to a gene: 6. CDR3 loop: CASSLGTSAGNEQFF. CDR3 nucleotides: TGTGCCAGCAGCCTCGGGACTAGCGCTGGCAATGAGCAGTTCTTC.

The gene calls are TRBV28 and TRBJ2-1; D may match TRBD1 or TRBD2 (6 bases each). Per germline, CDR1 MDHEN and CDR2 SYDVKM. This CDR3 is built from 13 residues. V was shortened by 4 bases and J by 8 bases, with 12 bases between the two germline ends. The CDR3 reads CASSWLGGDEQFF. Written as DNA, the CDR3 is TGTGCCAGCAGTTGGTTGGGGGGCGATGAGCAGTTCTTC.

A single count supports this clonotype. The DNA is omitted, as the CDR3 cannot be located on it reliably, and the CDR3 follows TCRdb's listing. The chain uses TRBV3-1 and TRBJ1-2; the table's D call of TRBD1 was not tested on the DNA. The CDR3 is 17 residues long, ends included. Germline V CDR1 and CDR2: LGHDT, YNNKEL (reference sequence). CDR3 amino acids: CASSPFLWTGEPYGYTF.

There are a few counts of this clonotype. The chain employs TRBV9 and TRBJ2-1; D may correspond to TRBD1 or TRBD2 (5 bases each). Trimming took off 4 bases at V and 9 bases at J, with 20 bases between the two ends. The CDR3 runs 15 residues. CDR1 is SGDLS and CDR2 is YYNGEE in the germline V gene. The CDR3 nucleotides read TGTGCCAGCAGCCCAGAGGAGGCCAGGGCGGGTGAGCAGTTCTTC. Protein: CASSPEEARAGEQFF.

This clonotype was seen more than once but under ten times. The CDR3: CASSSHLGGPYNEQFF. CDR3 sequence (DNA): TGTGCCAGCAGTTCCCACCTGGGGGGCCCCTACAATGAGCAGTTCTTC. The chain is built from TRBV7-9 and TRBJ2-1; either TRBD1 or TRBD2 may fit D (6 bases each). Between the trimmed V and J ends, which lost 6 bases and 2 bases, there was a span of 17 bases. The CDR3 has 16 residues. Germline CDR1 is SEHNR and CDR2 is FQNEAQ (reference sequence).

The chain uses TRBV7-2 and TRBJ2-1; a weak D match, TRBD2 (5 bases). The CDR3 runs 14 residues. The germline V and J ends were trimmed by 0 bases and 7 bases, with 10 bases remaining between them. Germline V gives CDR1 SGHTA, CDR2 FQGNSA. The CDR3 DNA is TGTGCCAGCAGCTTAGCGAACTCGGGGAATGAGCAGTTCTTC. Protein: CASSLANSGNEQFF.

There are a few counts of this clonotype. This chain connects TRBV28 to TRBJ2-4, with a possible D match to TRBD2 (6 bases). The CDR3 contains 17 residues. Germline assignment: CDR1 MDHEN and CDR2 SYDVKM. V was trimmed by 6 bases and J by 1 base, leaving 19 bases between them. As DNA, the CDR3 is TGTGCCAGCAGCTTTACGTCGGGGGATGTGGCCAAAAACATTCAGTACTTC. Its protein product is CASSFTSGDVAKNIQYF.

The chain has TRBV20-1 and TRBJ2-1, with D maybe TRBD2 (5 bases). Trimming shortened V by 1 base and J by 7 bases, and 8 bases separated the two germline ends. CDR3 length: 12 residues. Germline V gene data show CDR1 as DFQATT and CDR2 as SNEGSKA (reference sequence). CDR3 coding DNA: TGCAGTGCTAGAGGGACTTGGAATGAGCAGTTCTTC. This codes for CSARGTWNEQFF.

This clonotype turned up a few times. The J gene is TRBJ1-2, the V gene TRBV29-1; maybe TRBD1 (6 bases). V was pared by 5 bases and J by 8 bases, with 21 bases between. The CDR3 is made up of 14 amino acids. From germline, CDR1 is SQVTM and CDR2 ANQGSEA. The CDR3, as DNA: TGCAGCGTTCCTATACTCTGGGCCGACAGGGGCTACACCTTC. This encodes CSVPILWADRGYTF. Variable domain in full (rest from reference TRBV29-1 and TRBJ1-2): SAVISQKPSRDICQRGTSLTIQCQVDSQVTMMFWYRQQPGQSLTLIATANQGSEATYESGFVIDKFPISRPNLTFSTLTVSNMSPEDSSIYLCSVPILWADRGYTFGSGTRLTVV.

This chain joins TRBV29-1 and TRBJ1-2, with D tentatively TRBD1 (5 bases). This CDR3 contains 13 residues. With 6 bases removed from V and 2 bases from J, the gap between germline ends came to 13 bases. Germline V gene data show CDR1 as SQVTM and CDR2 as ANQGSEA. As DNA, the CDR3 is TGCAGCGTGGGGCGGGCAGACAACTATGGCTACACCTTC. Translating it yields CSVGRADNYGYTF.

The chain recombines TRBV3-1 with TRBJ1-5; D gene unclear. CDR1 LGHDT and CDR2 YNNKEL come from the germline V gene (reference sequence). The CDR3 covers 15 residues. Trimming took off 1 base at V and 3 bases at J, with 10 bases between the two ends. The CDR3 region is CASSQGPGHNQPQHF. DNA of the CDR3: TGTGCCAGCAGCCAAGGGCCGGGTCACAATCAGCCCCAGCATTTT.

J is TRBJ2-5 and V is TRBV29-1; 10 bases match TRBD2. The V gene's germline CDR1 is SQVTM and CDR2 ANQGSEA. J gave up 4 bases and V 6 bases, and 17 bases lay outside the gene matches. CDR3 length: 17 amino acids. The CDR3 coding sequence is TGCAGCGTCCCCGAGGTTCCAGCGGGAGGGTCTGGAGAGACCCAGTACTTC. Translated, it gives CSVPEVPAGGSGETQYF.

The CDR3 region is CASSFTSGRDEQYF. The CDR3 DNA reads TGCGCCAGCAGCTTCACTAGCGGGAGGGACGAGCAGTACTTC. This chain joins TRBV5-1 and TRBJ2-7, with TRBD2 identical over 13 bases. CDR1 is SGHRS, CDR2 YFSETQ, per germline. V was clipped by 2 bases and J by 5 bases; unmatched bases: 1. The CDR3 is made up of 14 amino acids.

The CDR3 DNA sequence: TGCAGCGCCCGACCATTACTAGCGGGAGTGTCAGATACGCAGTATTTT. Translated, it gives CSARPLLAGVSDTQYF. The V and J genes are TRBV29-1 and TRBJ2-3, with 11 bases lining up with TRBD2. This CDR3 has 16 residues. Germline values: CDR1 SQVTM, CDR2 ANQGSEA. V trimming: 7 bases; J trimming: 4 bases; junction bases outside the gene matches: 13.